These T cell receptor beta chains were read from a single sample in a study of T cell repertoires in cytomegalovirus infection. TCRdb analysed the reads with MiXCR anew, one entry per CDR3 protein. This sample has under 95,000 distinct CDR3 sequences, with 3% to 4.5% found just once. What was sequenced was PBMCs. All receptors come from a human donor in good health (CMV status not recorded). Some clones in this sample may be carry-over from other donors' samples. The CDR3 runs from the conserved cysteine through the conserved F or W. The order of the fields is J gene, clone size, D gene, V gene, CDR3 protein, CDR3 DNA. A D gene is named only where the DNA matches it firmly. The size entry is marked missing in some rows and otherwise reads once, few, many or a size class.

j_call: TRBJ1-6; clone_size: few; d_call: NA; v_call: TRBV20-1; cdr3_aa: CSARGSSSYNSPLHF; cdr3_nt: TGCAGTGCGAGGGGCTCGAGCTCCTATAATTCACCCCTCCACTTT
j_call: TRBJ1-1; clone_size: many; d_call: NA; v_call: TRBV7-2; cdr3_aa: CATKPGRSLNTEAFF; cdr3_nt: TGTGCCACCAAGCCGGGACGGTCCCTTAACACTGAAGCTTTCTTT
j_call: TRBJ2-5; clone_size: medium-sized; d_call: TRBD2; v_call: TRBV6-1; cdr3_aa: CASSSPPSGRGETQYF; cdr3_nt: TGTGCCAGCAGTTCCCCCCCTAGCGGGAGGGGAGAGACCCAGTACTTC
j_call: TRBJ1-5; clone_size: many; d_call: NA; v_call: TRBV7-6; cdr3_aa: CASSAGFGQPQHF; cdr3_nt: TGTGCCAGCTCTGCGGGCTTTGGTCAGCCCCAGCATTTT
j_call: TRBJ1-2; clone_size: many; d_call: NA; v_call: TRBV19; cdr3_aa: CASSTTYGYTF; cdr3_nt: TGTGCCAGTAGTACGACGTATGGCTACACCTTC
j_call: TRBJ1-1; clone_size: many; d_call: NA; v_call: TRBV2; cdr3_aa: CASNRFSNTEAFF; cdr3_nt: TGTGCCAGCAACAGATTTTCGAACACTGAAGCTTTCTTT
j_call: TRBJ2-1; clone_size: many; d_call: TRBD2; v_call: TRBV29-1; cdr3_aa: CSARELADPYNEQFF; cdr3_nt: TGCAGCGCCCGAGAACTAGCGGACCCCTACAATGAGCAGTTCTTC
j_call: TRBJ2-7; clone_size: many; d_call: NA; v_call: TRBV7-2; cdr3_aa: CASSLMYEQYF; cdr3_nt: TGTGCCAGCAGCCTGATGTACGAGCAGTACTTC
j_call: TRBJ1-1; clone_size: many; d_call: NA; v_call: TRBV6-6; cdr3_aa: CASSGGASNTEAFF; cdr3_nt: TGTGCCAGCAGTGGGGGAGCGTCGAACACTGAAGCTTTCTTT
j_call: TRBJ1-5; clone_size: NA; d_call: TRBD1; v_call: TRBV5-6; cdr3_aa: CASSSWDRAAGQPQHF; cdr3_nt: TGTGCCAGCAGCTCCTGGGACAGGGCGGCGGGTCAGCCCCAGCATTTT
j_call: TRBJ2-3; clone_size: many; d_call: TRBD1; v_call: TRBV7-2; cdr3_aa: CASSLRQGDWYF; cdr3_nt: TGTGCCAGCAGCCTGAGACAGGGCGATTGGTATTTT
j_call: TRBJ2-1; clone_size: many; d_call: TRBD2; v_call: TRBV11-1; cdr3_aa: CASSTTSVSYNEQFF; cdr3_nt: TGTGCCAGCAGCACCACTAGCGTTTCCTACAATGAGCAGTTCTTC
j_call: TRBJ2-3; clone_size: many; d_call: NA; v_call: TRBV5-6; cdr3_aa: CASSLVRRSTDTQYF; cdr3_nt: TGTGCCAGCAGCTTGGTACGAAGAAGCACAGATACGCAGTATTTT
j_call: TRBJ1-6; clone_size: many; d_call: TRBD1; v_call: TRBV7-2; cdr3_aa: CASTRGDRADSPLHF; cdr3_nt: TGTGCCAGCACACGTGGGGACAGGGCTGACTCACCCCTCCACTTT
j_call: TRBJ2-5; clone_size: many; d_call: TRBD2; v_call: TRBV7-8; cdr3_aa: CASSFTGGVRETQYF; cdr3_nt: TGTGCCAGCAGCTTTACGGGAGGGGTTCGGGAGACCCAGTACTTC
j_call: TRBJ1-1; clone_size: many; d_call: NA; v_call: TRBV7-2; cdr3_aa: CASSSTRVEAFF; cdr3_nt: TGTGCCAGCAGCTCAACCAGGGTTGAAGCTTTCTTT
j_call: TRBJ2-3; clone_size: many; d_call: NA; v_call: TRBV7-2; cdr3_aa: CASSLDRADTQYF; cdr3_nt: TGTGCCAGCAGCTTAGATCGCGCAGATACGCAGTATTTT
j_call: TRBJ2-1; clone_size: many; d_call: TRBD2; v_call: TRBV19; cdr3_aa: CASSTTSGRHEQFF; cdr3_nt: TGTGCCAGTAGCACGACTAGCGGGAGGCATGAGCAGTTCTTC
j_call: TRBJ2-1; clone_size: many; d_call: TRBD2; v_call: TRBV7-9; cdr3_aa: CATSPGLAGGPEQFF; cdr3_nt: TGTGCCACTTCTCCGGGACTAGCGGGAGGGCCTGAGCAGTTCTTC
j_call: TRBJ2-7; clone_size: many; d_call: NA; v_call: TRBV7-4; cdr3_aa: CASSWVGTIYEQYF; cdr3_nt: TGTGCCAGCAGCTGGGTCGGGACAATATACGAGCAGTACTTC
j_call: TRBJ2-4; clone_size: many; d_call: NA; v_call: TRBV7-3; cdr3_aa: CASSFGTENIQYF; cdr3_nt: TGTGCCAGCAGCTTTGGAACAGAAAACATTCAGTACTTC
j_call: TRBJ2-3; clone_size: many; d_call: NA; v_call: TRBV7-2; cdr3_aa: CASSFLEALPPTDTQYF; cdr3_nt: TGTGCCAGCAGCTTTTTAGAAGCTCTTCCTCCAACAGATACGCAGTATTTT
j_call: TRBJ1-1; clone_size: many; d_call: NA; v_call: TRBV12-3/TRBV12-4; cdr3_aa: CASSWVRGMNTEAFF; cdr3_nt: TGTGCCAGCAGTTGGGTCAGGGGCATGAACACTGAAGCTTTCTTT
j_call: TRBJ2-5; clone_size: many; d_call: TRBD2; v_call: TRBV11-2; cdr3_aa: CASSSRLAGNQETQYF; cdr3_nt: TGTGCCAGCAGCTCCCGACTAGCGGGGAACCAAGAGACCCAGTACTTC
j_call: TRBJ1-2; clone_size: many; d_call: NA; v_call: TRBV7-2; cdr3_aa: CASSLSQGGVGYTF; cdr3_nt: TGTGCCAGCAGCTTATCGCAGGGAGGAGTAGGCTACACCTTC
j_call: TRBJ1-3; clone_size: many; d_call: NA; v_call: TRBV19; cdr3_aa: CASKDPAAGNTIYF; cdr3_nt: TGTGCCAGTAAGGACCCGGCGGCTGGAAACACCATATATTTT
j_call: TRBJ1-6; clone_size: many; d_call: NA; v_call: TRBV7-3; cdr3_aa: CASSLDSNSPLHF; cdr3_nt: TGTGCCAGCAGCCTCGACAGTAATTCACCCCTCCACTTT
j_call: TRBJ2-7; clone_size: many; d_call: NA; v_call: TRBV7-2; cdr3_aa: CASSLGGDTAYEQYF; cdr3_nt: TGTGCCAGCAGCTTAGGGGGGGACACCGCTTACGAGCAGTACTTC
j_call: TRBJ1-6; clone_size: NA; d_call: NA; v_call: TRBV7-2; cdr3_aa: CASSPGRRSSYNSPLHF; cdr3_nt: TGTGCCAGCAGCCCGGGGAGGAGGAGCTCCTATAATTCACCCCTCCACTTT
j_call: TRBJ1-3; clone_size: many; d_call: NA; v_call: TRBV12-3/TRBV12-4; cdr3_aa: CASTQEVSGNTIYF; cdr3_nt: TGTGCCAGCACCCAGGAGGTCTCTGGAAACACCATATATTTT
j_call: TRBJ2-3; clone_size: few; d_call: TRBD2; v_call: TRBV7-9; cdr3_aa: CASSLARTSGDTQYF; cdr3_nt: TGTGCCAGCAGCTTAGCCAGGACTAGCGGAGATACGCAGTATTTT
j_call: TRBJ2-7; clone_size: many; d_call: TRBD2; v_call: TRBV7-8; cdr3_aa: CASSLSSGGINSYEQYF; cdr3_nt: TGTGCCAGCAGCTTATCAAGCGGGGGGATTAACTCCTACGAGCAGTACTTC
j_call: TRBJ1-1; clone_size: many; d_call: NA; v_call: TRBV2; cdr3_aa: CASRASNTEAFF; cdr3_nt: TGTGCCAGCAGGGCGTCGAACACTGAAGCTTTCTTT
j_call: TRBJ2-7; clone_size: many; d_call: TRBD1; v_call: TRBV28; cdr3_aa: CASSPGTGGFYEQYF; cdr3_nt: TGTGCCAGCAGCCCCGGGACAGGGGGGTTCTACGAGCAGTACTTC
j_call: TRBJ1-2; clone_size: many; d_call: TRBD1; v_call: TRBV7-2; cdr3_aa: CASSFAGGAGYGYTF; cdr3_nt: TGTGCCAGCAGTTTCGCAGGGGGCGCGGGCTATGGCTACACCTTC
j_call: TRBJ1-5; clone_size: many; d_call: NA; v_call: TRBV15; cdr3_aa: CATSRDYDRPGQPQHF; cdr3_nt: TGTGCCACCAGCAGAGATTACGACCGGCCTGGTCAGCCCCAGCATTTT
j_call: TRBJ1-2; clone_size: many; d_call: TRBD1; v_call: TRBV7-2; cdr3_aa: CASSPRGQGEAANYGYTF; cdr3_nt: TGTGCCAGCAGCCCTAGGGGACAGGGTGAGGCCGCTAACTATGGCTACACCTTC
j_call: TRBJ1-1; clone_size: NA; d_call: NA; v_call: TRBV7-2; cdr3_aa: CASSLGGLGTEAFF; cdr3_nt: TGTGCCAGCAGCTTAGGGGGCTTGGGCACTGAAGCTTTCTTT
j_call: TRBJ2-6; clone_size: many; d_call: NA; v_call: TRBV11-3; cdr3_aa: CASSHPANVLTF; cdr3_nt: TGTGCCAGCAGCCACCCGGCCAACGTCCTGACTTTC
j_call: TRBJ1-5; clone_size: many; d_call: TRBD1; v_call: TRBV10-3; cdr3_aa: CAISPDRGVQPQHF; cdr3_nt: TGTGCCATCAGTCCGGACAGGGGTGTACAGCCCCAGCATTTT
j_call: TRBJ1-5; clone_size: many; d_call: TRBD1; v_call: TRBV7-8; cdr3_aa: CASSQGDRGFSNQPQHF; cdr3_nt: TGTGCCAGCAGCCAGGGGGACAGGGGTTTTAGCAATCAGCCCCAGCATTTT
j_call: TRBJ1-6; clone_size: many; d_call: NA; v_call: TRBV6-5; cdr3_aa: CASSYFQYNSPLHF; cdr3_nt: TGTGCCAGCAGTTACTTTCAATATAATTCACCCCTCCACTTT
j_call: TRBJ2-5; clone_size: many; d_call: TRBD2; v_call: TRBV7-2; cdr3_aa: CASSLSGRGGQETQYF; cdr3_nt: TGTGCCAGCAGCTTAAGCGGGAGAGGGGGCCAAGAGACCCAGTACTTC
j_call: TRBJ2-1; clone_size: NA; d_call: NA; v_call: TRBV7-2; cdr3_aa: CASSLVVGTYNEQFF; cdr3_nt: TGTGCCAGCAGCTTAGTGGTCGGTACCTACAATGAGCAGTTCTTC
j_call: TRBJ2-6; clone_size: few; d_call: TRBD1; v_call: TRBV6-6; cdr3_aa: CASSRDRELGAF; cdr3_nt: TGTGCCAGCAGTAGGGACAGGGAGTTGGGGGCTTTC
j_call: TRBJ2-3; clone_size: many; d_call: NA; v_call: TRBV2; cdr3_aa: CASSENFGGVADTQYF; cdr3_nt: TGTGCCAGCAGTGAGAACTTCGGGGGAGTTGCAGATACGCAGTATTTT
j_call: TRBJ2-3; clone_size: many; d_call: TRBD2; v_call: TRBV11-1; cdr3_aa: CASSLSWGGVTDTQYF; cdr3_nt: TGTGCCAGCAGCTTAAGCTGGGGGGGTGTTACAGATACGCAGTATTTT
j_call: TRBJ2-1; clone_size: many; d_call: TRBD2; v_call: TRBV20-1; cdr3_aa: CSARPLLAGVAYNEQFF; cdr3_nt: TGCAGTGCAAGACCCCTCCTAGCGGGAGTAGCCTACAATGAGCAGTTCTTC